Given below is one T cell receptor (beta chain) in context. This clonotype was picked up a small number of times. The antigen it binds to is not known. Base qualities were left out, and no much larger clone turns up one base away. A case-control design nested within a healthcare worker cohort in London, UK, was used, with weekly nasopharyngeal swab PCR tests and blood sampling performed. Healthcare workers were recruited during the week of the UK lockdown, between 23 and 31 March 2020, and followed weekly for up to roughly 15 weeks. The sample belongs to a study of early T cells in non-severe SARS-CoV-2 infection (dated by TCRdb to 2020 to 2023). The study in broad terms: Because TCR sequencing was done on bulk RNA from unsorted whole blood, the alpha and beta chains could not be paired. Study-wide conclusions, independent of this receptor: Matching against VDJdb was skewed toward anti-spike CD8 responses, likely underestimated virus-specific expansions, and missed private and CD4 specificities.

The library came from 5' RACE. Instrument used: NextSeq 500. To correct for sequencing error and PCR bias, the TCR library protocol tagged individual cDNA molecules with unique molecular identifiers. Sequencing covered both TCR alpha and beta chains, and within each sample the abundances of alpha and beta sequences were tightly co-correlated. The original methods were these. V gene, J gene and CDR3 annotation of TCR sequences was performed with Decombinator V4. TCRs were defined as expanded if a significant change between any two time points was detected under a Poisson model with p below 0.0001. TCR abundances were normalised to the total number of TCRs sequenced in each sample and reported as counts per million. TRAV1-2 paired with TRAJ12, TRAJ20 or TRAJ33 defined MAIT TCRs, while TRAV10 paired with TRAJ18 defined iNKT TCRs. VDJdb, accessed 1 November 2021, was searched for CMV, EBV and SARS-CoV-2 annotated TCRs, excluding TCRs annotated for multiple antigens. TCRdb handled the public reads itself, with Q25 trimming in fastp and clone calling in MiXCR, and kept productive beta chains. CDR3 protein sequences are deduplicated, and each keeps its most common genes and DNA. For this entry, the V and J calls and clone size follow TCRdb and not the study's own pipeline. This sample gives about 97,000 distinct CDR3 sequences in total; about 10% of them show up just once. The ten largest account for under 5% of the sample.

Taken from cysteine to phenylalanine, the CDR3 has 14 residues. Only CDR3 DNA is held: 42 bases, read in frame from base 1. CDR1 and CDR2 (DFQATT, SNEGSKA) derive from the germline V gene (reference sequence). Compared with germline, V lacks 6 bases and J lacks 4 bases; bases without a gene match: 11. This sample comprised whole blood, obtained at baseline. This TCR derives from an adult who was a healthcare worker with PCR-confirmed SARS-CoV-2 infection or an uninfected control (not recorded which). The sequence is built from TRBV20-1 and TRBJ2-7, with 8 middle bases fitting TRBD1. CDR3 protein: CSASHDRGNYEQYF. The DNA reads TGCAGTGCGAGTCACGACAGGGGTAATTACGAGCAGTACTTC.